Described below is a single T cell receptor (beta chain) sequence and its context. Its specificity is not known. This record belongs to a study of cytomegalovirus exposure and HLA in healthy donors. Findings and limits, study-wide: CMV serostatus was the sole immune exposure data available.

Germline lookup yields CDR1 GTSNPN and CDR2 SVGIG (reference sequence). V gave up 2 bases and J gave up 3 bases; unmatched junction bases: 6. The CDR3 spans 14 residues. Primers: 60 Vbeta forward and 13 Jbeta reverse. This table comes from immunoSEQ multiplex PCR, and its TCRdb copy is limited to in-frame clones, with some not included. The data contain 100,000 or so clones, about 70% of them singletons. At collection, donors were nominally healthy, but unrecorded immune exposures were probable. Specimen: PBMCs. The rearrangement joins TRBV30 to TRBJ2-7; 8 bases align to TRBD1. The sequence derives from a human donor in good health. In DNA, the CDR3 is TGTGCCTGGAGTAGACGAGGACAGGGCTACGAGCAGTACTTC. Protein: CAWSRRGQGYEQYF.